The 12 T cell receptor beta chains presented below share a single source sample, sequenced in a study of human CD8 memory T cell subsets (dated by TCRdb to 2020 to 2022). CCR7+ PD-1+ TIGIT+ early differentiated memory cells with dysfunctional, exhausted-like traits were defined as progenitor exhausted-like memory CD8+ T cells (TPEX). These reads were obtained on a NextSeq 550. A Human TCR Profiling Kit was used to prepare UMI-labeled 5' RACE TCRbeta libraries. TCRdb reprocessed the raw reads; every CDR3 protein sequence is a single record, and DNA is not supplied. This sample's table lists around 6,300 distinct CDR3 sequences. About a fifth of the sample lies in the top ten. The source material was CD8+ T cells from PBMCs. These receptors came from a human donor in good health.

This clonotype ranks as medium-sized in terms of frequency. The CDR3 loop reads CASSFAAGGTDTQYF. The V gene is TRBV28, the J gene TRBJ2-3; checking the TCRdb D call of TRBD2 is not possible without DNA. The CDR3 has 15 amino acids. CDR1 and CDR2 from the germline V gene are MDHEN and SYDVKM.

This clonotype ranks as medium-sized in terms of frequency. V and J are TRBV7-6 and TRBJ2-2; absent DNA, TCRdb's TRBD2 call cannot be checked. Germline V gives CDR1 SGHVS, CDR2 FNYEAQ. The CDR3 runs 17 residues. The CDR3: CASSLAKAGMNTGELFF.

This rearrangement joins TRBV3-1 to TRBJ1-5. CDR3 size: 12 residues. Germline V lookup: CDR1 LGHDT, CDR2 YNNKEL (reference sequence). The CDR3 region is CASSRGNQPQHF. Based on the CDR3 plus reference TRBV3-1 and TRBJ1-5, the full variable domain is DTAVSQTPKYLVTQMGNDKSIKCEQNLGHDTMYWYKQDSKKFLKIMFSYNNKELIINETVPNRFSPKSPDKAHLNLHINSLELGDSAVYFCASSRGNQPQHFGDGTRLSIL.

The chain is built from TRBV29-1 and TRBJ2-3; the TCRdb D gene call, TRBD1, has no DNA to confirm it. CDR1 is SQVTM, CDR2 ANQGSEA, per germline. The CDR3 totals 15 residues. The CDR3 sequence is CSVGGSSQPGNTQYF.

This chain uses TRBV12-3 or TRBV12-4 with TRBJ2-2; TCRdb names TRBD2, which stays unverified in the absence of DNA. The CDR3 runs to 16 residues. The CDR3 region is CASSSLAGGRTGELFF.

J is TRBJ2-5 and V is TRBV7-9; without DNA, the TCRdb call of TRBD2 cannot be checked. Germline CDR1 reads SEHNR; CDR2 reads FQNEAQ (reference sequence). The CDR3 is 18 residues long. The CDR3 loop is CASSPRTTLAGVGETQYF.

The V gene is TRBV29-1, the J gene TRBJ2-7; with no DNA, the TCRdb D assignment of TRBD1 cannot be verified. The CDR3 sequence is 17 residues long. The germline CDR1 and CDR2 sequences are SQVTM and ANQGSEA. The CDR3 here is CSVAGTGTPRINYEQYF.

The J gene is TRBJ2-3, the V gene TRBV7-9; the D gene TCRdb calls, TRBD1, cannot be checked with no DNA. This CDR3 spans 11 amino acids. Germline CDR1 is SEHNR and CDR2 is FQNEAQ (reference sequence). The chain's CDR3 is CASFLTGTQYF.

The rearrangement uses TRBV28 and TRBJ2-6; no DNA is available, so the TRBD1 call from TCRdb remains unchecked. This CDR3 has 17 residues. Germline CDR1 reads MDHEN; CDR2 reads SYDVKM. CDR3 amino acids: CASGLTGRTSGANVLTF.

The rearrangement uses TRBV7-6 and TRBJ2-1; TCRdb indicates TRBD2, and absent DNA this call remains unverified. From germline, CDR1 is SGHVS and CDR2 FNYEAQ. CDR3 length: 13 residues. This CDR3 reads CASSWSEGHEQFF.

The chain carries TRBV27 and TRBJ2-1; lacking DNA, the TRBD2 call made by TCRdb goes unchecked. This CDR3 comprises 14 residues. Germline CDR1 and CDR2: MNHEY and SMNVEV (reference sequence). This chain's CDR3 is CASSLPGAGNEQFF.

The chain has TRBV19 and TRBJ1-2. Looked up from germline, CDR1 is LNHDA and CDR2 is SQIVND (reference sequence). The CDR3 has 11 amino acids. The CDR3 is CASKAGSGYTF.